This T cell receptor (beta chain) was found in a study of cytomegalovirus exposure and HLA in healthy donors. Study-wide points: About 90% or about 30% of the time was how often most TCR beta V segments were productive, according to an earlier analysis.

The study ran its PCR with 60 Vbeta and 13 Jbeta primers. TCRdb's copy holds only in-frame clones and misses some; the assay was immunoSEQ multiplex PCR. The table lists 110,000 or so clones, more than 60% of them singletons, with less than 3.5% in the top ten. The CDR3 is made up of 17 amino acids. Germline CDR1 and CDR2: LNHNV and YYDKDF (reference sequence). Deletions cut 0 bases from V and 3 bases from J, with 15 bases between. Donors in the study were healthy people who gave bone marrow. A note on this clone: Its target is not known.

V gene TRBV15 combines with J gene TRBJ2-1; TRBD2 is a possible D gene (6 bases). This receptor was taken from a female donor in good health and CMV-seronegative. The sample comprised PBMCs. The CDR3 DNA sequence: TGTGCCACCAGCAGAGATCGGGGGAGTCGGGGCTACAATGAGCAGTTCTTC. This codes for CATSRDRGSRGYNEQFF.